This TCR beta chain was observed in a study of T cells in Graves' hyperthyroidism and ophthalmopathy. Study-level findings and limits: By a 13 V-J model, ophthalmopathy was set apart from stable hyperthyroidism.

The sample holds many counts of this clonotype. The target antigen is unknown. What was amplified from RNA transcripts were TCR beta CDR3 regions. During a first-round RT-PCR of the TCR CDR3, the HTBI primer set was used. TCRdb reprocessed the multiplex PCR reads via MiXCR and lists one record per CDR3 protein. Seen here are about 380,000 distinct CDR3 sequences, about 15% observed once, and the top ten hold roughly 9.6%. A patient was excluded if there was uncontrolled infection, other autoimmune disease, pregnancy or lactation. Between the trimmed V and J ends, which lost 2 bases and 3 bases, there was a span of 14 bases. The CDR3 has 16 amino acids. In germline, CDR1 is SGHRS, CDR2 YFSETQ.

The sequenced sample was blood. The V and J genes are TRBV5-1 and TRBJ1-4; D unclear. The clonotype was recovered from a woman aged 55-75 years with Graves' hyperthyroidism. CDR3: CASSFGPAAANEKLFF. CDR3 coding DNA: TGCGCCAGCAGCTTTGGGCCTGCGGCGGCTAATGAAAAACTGTTTTTT.